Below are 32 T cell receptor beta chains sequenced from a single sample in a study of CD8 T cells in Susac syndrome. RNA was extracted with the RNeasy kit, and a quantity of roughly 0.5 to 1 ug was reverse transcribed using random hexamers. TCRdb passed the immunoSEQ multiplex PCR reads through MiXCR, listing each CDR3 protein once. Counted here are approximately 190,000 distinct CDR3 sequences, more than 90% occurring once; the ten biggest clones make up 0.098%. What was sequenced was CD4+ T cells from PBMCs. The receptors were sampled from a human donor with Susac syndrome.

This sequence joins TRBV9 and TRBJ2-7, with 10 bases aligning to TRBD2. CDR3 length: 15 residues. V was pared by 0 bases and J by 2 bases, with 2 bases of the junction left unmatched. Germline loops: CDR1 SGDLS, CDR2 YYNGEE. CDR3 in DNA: TGTGCCAGCAGCGTAGCTAGCGGGGGAACCTACGAGCAGTACTTC. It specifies CASSVASGGTYEQYF.

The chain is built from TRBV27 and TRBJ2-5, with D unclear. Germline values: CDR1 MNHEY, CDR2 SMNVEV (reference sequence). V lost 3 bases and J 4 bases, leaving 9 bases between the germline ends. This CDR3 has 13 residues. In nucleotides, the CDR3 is TGTGCCAGCAGTTTCCGAAACGGAGAGACCCAGTACTTC. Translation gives CASSFRNGETQYF.

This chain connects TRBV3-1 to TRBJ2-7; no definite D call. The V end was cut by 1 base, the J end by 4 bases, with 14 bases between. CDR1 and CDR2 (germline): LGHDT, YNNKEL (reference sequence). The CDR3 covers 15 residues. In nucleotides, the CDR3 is TGTGCCAGCAGCCAAGCGGGTGGGTGGGTTTACGAGCAGTACTTC. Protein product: CASSQAGGWVYEQYF.

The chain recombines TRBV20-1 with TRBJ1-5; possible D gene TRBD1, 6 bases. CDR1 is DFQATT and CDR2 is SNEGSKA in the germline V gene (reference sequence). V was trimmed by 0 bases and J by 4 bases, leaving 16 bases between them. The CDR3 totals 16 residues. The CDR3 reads CSARDDRLPGNQPQHF. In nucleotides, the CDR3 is TGCAGTGCTAGAGACGACAGGCTCCCCGGGAATCAGCCCCAGCATTTT.

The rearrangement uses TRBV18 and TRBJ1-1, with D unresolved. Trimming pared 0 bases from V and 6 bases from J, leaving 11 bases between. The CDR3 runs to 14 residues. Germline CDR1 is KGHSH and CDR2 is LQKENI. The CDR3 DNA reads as TGTGCCAGCTCACCACCGTTAGGAAACGCTGAAGCTTTCTTT. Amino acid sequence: CASSPPLGNAEAFF.

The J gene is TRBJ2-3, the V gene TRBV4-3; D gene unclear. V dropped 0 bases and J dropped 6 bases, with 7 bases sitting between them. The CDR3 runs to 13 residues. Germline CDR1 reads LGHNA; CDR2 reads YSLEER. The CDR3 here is CASSQDPGDTQYF. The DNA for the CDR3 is TGCGCCAGCAGCCAAGACCCCGGGGATACGCAGTATTTT.

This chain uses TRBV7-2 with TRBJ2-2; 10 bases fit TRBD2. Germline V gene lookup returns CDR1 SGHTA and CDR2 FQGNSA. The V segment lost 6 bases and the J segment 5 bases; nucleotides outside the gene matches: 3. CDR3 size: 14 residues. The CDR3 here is CASSFSGGTGELFF. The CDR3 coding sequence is TGTGCCAGCAGTTTTAGCGGGGGGACCGGGGAGCTGTTTTTT.

This CDR3 reads CSAGTGDYGYTF. CDR3 DNA sequence: TGCAGTGCTGGGACAGGTGATTATGGCTACACCTTC. The chain recombines TRBV20-1 with TRBJ1-2; 8 nucleotides match TRBD1. The germline gives CDR1 DFQATT, CDR2 SNEGSKA (reference sequence). After removal of 5 bases from V and 5 bases from J, the junction contained 4 bases not matched to a gene. The CDR3 loop spans 12 amino acids.

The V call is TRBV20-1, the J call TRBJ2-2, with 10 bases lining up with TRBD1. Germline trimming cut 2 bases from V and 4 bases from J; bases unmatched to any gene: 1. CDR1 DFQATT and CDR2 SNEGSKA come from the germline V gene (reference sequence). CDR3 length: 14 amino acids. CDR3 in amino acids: CSARRTGGTGELFF. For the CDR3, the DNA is TGCAGTGCTAGAAGGACAGGGGGCACCGGGGAGCTGTTTTTT.

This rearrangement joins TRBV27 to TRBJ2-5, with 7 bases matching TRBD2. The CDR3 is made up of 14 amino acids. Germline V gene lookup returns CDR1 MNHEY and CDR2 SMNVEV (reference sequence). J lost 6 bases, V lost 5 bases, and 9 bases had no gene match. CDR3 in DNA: TGTGCCAGCAGTCGTTGGACTAGTCTAAAGACCCAGTACTTC. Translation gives CASSRWTSLKTQYF.

The CDR3 nucleotides are TGTGCCTGGAGTGGTGGTTTAGAAAAACTGTTTTTT. It encodes CAWSGGLEKLFF. The chain uses TRBV30 and TRBJ1-4; D gene uncertain. CDR1 and CDR2 (germline): GTSNPN, SVGIG (reference sequence). With 1 base removed from V and 8 bases from J, the gap between germline ends came to 8 bases. The CDR3 is made up of 12 amino acids.

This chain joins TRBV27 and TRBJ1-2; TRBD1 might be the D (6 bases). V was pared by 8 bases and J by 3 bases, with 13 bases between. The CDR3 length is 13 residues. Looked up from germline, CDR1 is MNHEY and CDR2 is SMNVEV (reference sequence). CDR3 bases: TGTGCCAGCCGGGGCAGACAGGACTATGGCTACACCTTC. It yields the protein CASRGRQDYGYTF.

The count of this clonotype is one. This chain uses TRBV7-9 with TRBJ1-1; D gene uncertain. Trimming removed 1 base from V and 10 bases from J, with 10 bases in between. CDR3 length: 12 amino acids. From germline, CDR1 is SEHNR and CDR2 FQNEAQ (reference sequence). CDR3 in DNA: TGTGCCAGCAGCTTAGTCTCTCCAATAGCTTTCTTT. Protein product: CASSLVSPIAFF.

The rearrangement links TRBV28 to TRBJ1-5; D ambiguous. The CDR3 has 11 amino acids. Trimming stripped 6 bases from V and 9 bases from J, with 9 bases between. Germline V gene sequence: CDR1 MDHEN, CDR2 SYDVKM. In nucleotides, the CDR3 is TGTGCCAGCAGCACTACCAGGCCCCAGCATTTT. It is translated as CASSTTRPQHF.

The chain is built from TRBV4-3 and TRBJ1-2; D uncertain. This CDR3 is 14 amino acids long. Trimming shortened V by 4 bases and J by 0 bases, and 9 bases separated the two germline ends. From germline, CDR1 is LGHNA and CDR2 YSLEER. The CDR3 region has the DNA TGCGCCAGCAGCCCACAAGGAGCTAACTATGGCTACACCTTC. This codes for CASSPQGANYGYTF.

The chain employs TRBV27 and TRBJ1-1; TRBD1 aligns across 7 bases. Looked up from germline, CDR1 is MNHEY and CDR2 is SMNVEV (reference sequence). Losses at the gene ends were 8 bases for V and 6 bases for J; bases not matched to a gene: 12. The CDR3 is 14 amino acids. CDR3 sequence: CASFAGQRGAEAFF. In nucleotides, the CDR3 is TGTGCCAGCTTCGCGGGACAGCGGGGTGCTGAAGCTTTCTTT.

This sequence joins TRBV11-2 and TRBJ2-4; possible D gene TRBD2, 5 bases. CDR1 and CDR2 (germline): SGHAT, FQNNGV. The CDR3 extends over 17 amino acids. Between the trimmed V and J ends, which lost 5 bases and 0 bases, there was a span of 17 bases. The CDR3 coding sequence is TGTGCCAGCAGCCACGATGGAGGCAGGCTAGCCAAAAACATTCAGTACTTC. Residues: CASSHDGGRLAKNIQYF. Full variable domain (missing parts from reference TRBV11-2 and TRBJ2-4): EAGVAQSPRYKIIEKRQSVAFWCNPISGHATLYWYQQILGQGPKLLIQFQNNGVVDDSQLPKDRFSAERLKGVDSTLKIQPAKLEDSAVYLCASSHDGGRLAKNIQYFGAGTRLSVL.

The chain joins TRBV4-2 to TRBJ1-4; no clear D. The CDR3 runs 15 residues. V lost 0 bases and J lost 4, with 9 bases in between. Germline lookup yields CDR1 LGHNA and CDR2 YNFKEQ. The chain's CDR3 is CASSQEVGSNEKLFF. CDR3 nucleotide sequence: TGTGCCAGCAGCCAAGAGGTCGGCAGTAATGAAAAACTGTTTTTT.

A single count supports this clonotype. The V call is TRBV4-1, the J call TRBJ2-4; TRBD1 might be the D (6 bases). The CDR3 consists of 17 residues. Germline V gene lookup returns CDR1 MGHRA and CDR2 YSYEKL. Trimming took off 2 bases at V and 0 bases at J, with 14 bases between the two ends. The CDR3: CASSQPTGTIAKNIQYF. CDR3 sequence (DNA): TGCGCCAGCAGCCAACCTACCGGGACAATAGCCAAAAACATTCAGTACTTC.

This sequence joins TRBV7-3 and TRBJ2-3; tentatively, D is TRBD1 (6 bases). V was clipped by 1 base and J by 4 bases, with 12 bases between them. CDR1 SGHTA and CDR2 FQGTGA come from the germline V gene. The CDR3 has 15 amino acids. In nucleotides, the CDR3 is TGTGCCAGCAGCTTAATGGGGGCAGGGGCAGATACGCAGTATTTT. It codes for CASSLMGAGADTQYF.

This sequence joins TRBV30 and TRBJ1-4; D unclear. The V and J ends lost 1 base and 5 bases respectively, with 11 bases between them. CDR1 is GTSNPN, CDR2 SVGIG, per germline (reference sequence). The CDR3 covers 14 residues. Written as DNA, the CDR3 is TGTGCCTGGAGTGGGGGTGGCAAAAATGAAAAACTGTTTTTT. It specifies CAWSGGGKNEKLFF.

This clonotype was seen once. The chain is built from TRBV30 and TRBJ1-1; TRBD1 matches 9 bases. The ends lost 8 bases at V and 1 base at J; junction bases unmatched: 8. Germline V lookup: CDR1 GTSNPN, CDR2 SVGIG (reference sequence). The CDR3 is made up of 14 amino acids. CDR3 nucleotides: TGTGCCCGCGCGGGACAGGGCGCGAACACTGAAGCTTTCTTT. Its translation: CARAGQGANTEAFF.

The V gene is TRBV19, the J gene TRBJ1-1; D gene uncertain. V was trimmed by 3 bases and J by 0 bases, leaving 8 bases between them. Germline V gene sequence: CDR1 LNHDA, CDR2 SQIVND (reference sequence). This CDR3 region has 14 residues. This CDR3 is CASSITGVNTEAFF. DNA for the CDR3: TGTGCCAGTAGTATTACCGGGGTGAACACTGAAGCTTTCTTT.

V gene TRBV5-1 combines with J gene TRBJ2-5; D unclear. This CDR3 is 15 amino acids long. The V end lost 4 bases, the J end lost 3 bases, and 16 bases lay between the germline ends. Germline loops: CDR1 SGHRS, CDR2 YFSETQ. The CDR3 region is CASSAVGLEEETQYF. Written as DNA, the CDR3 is TGCGCCAGCAGCGCCGTCGGGCTAGAAGAAGAGACCCAGTACTTC.

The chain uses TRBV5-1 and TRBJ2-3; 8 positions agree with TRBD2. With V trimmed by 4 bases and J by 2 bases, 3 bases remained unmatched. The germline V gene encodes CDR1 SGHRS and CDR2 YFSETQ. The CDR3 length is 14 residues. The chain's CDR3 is CASSATSVTDTQYF. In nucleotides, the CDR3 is TGCGCCAGCAGCGCGACTAGCGTCACAGATACGCAGTATTTT. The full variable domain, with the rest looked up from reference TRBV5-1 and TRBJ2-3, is KAGVTQTPRYLIKTRGQQVTLSCSPISGHRSVSWYQQTPGQGLQFLFEYFSETQRNKGNFPGRFSGRQFSNSRSEMNVSTLELGDSALYLCASSATSVTDTQYFGPGTRLTVL.

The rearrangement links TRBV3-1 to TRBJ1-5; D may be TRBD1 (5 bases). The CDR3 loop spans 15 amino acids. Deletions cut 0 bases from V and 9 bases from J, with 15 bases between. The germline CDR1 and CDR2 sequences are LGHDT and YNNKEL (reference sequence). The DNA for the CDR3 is TGTGCCAGCAGCCAAGAGTGGGGGGATTACGTGCCCCAGCATTTT. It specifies CASSQEWGDYVPQHF.

The CDR3 nucleotides read TGTGCCAGCAGCTTGGTGGGGCAGGGAGAGACCCAGTACTTC. It is translated as CASSLVGQGETQYF. The chain combines TRBV5-4 with TRBJ2-5; D is perhaps TRBD1 (5 bases). The ends were cut back, 0 bases at V and 4 bases at J, with 10 bases in the middle. There are 14 residues in the CDR3. CDR1 and CDR2 from the germline V gene are SGHNT and YYREEE (reference sequence).

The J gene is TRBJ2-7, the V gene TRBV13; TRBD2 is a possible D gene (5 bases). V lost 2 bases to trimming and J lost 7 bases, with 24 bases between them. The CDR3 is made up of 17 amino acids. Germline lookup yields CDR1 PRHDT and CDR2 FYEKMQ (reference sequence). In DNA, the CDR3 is TGTGCCAGCAGCTTAAGAGAGACTGGACCAGCGGCCCTGGAGCAGTACTTC. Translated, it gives CASSLRETGPAALEQYF.

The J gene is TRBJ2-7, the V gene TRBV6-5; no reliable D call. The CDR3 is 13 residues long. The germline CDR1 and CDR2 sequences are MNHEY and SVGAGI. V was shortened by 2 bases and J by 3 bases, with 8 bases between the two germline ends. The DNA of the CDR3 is TGTGCCAGCAGTTACAGTTGGGGCTACGAGCAGTACTTC. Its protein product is CASSYSWGYEQYF.

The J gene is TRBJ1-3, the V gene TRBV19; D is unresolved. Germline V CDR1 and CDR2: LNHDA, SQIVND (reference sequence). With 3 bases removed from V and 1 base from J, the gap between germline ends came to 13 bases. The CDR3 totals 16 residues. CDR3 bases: TGTGCCAGTAGTATTCCGGGCGCGACTTCTGGAAACACCATATATTTT. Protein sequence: CASSIPGATSGNTIYF.

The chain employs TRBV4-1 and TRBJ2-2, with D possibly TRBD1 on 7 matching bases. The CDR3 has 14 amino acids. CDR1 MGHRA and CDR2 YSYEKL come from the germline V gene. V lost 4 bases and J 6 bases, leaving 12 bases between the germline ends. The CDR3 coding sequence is TGCGCCAGCAGCCCAGGGGGGATCCCCGGGGAGCTGTTTTTT. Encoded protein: CASSPGGIPGELFF.

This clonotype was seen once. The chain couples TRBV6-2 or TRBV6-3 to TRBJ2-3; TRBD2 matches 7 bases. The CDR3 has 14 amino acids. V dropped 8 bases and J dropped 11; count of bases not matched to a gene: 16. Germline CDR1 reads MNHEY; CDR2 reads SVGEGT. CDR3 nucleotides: TGTGCCAGCGGCCAGGGACTATCAAAAAGGGAGCAGTATTTT. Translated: CASGQGLSKREQYF.